Below, 31 T cell receptor beta chains from the same sample are listed, as sequenced in a study of blood T cell repertoires in COVID-19 (dated by TCRdb to the early 2020s). The library was generated by the immunoSEQ multiplex PCR assay. This immuneACCESS table, as held by TCRdb, lists in-frame sequences with V and J called but not all clones. Of the missing ones, under half trace to an unresolved V gene in checked studies; the others have no known cause. Present in this sample are about 62,000 clones, 86% of which were seen just once. The ten largest make up approximately 1.2% of the sample. Material: peripheral blood. These receptors were obtained from a woman aged 80 or over with acute or convalescent COVID-19.

The rearrangement joins TRBV19 to TRBJ1-1; 9 positions agree with TRBD1. J was trimmed by 3 bases and V by 4 bases; bases with no gene match: 12. This CDR3 comprises 17 residues. Germline V gene sequence: CDR1 LNHDA, CDR2 SQIVND (reference sequence). This chain's CDR3 is CASSTIRGQGGDTEAFF. The CDR3 DNA reads TGTGCCAGTAGTACCATCCGGGGACAGGGTGGTGACACTGAAGCTTTCTTT. Looking up the rest from reference TRBV19 and TRBJ1-1 gives the full variable domain: DGGITQSPKYLFRKEGQNVTLSCEQNLNHDAMYWYRQDPGQGLRLIYYSQIVNDFQKGDIAEGYSVSREKKESFPLTVTSAQKNPTAFYLCASSTIRGQGGDTEAFFGQGTRLTVV.

This clone appeared a single time. The V gene is TRBV3-1 (or the pseudogene TRBV3-2), the J gene TRBJ2-1, with 8 nucleotides matching TRBD1. V dropped 4 bases and J dropped 10; count of bases not matched to a gene: 9. This CDR3 is built from 14 residues. Germline V gene sequence: CDR1 LGHDT, CDR2 YNNKEL (reference sequence). The CDR3 DNA follows: TGTGCCAGCAGCCGACCAACAGGGGGAGACGAGCAGTTCTTC. This codes for CASSRPTGGDEQFF.

The rearrangement uses TRBV3-1 (or the pseudogene TRBV3-2) and TRBJ2-1; D remains unclear. The CDR3 is made up of 15 amino acids. Germline CDR1 reads LGHDT; CDR2 reads YNNKEL (reference sequence). V gave up 4 bases and J gave up 0 bases, with 10 bases separating them. CDR3 sequence (DNA): TGTGCCAGCAGCCTGCAGGCTGGCTCCTACAATGAGCAGTTCTTC. It specifies CASSLQAGSYNEQFF.

The rearrangement uses TRBV27 and TRBJ1-5; possibly TRBD1 for D (6 bases). The CDR3 extends over 12 amino acids. Trimming removed 10 bases from V and 5 bases from J, with 12 bases in between. The V gene's germline CDR1 is MNHEY and CDR2 SMNVEV (reference sequence). CDR3 residues: CATGQNYQPQHF. CDR3 bases: TGTGCCACCGGACAGAATTATCAGCCCCAGCATTTT.

The chain uses TRBV3-1 (or the pseudogene TRBV3-2) and TRBJ1-4; TRBD1 agrees at 8 bases. V lost 6 bases to trimming and J lost 6 bases; unmatched junction nucleotides: 6. Germline loops: CDR1 LGHDT, CDR2 YNNKEL (reference sequence). The CDR3 length is 14 residues. CDR3 sequence reads: CASRTQGGHEKLFF. CDR3 in DNA: TGTGCCAGCAGAACACAGGGGGGTCATGAAAAACTGTTTTTT.

This chain links TRBV27 with TRBJ1-5; D ambiguous. The germline CDR1 and CDR2 sequences are MNHEY and SMNVEV (reference sequence). V was clipped by 4 bases and J by 3 bases, with 13 bases between them. This CDR3 has 15 amino acids. The CDR3: CASSSLGGYNQPQHF. For the CDR3, the DNA is TGTGCCAGCAGTTCCCTAGGAGGGTACAATCAGCCCCAGCATTTT.

The chain carries TRBV7-2 and TRBJ2-5; 9 bases are shared with TRBD2. V lost 1 base and J lost 2; bases outside the gene matches: 5. Germline V gene sequence: CDR1 SGHTA, CDR2 FQGNSA. This CDR3 is built from 16 residues. Written as DNA, the CDR3 is TGTGCCAGCAGCTTAGGAATTAGCGGGGGACAAGAGACCCAGTACTTC. Its translation: CASSLGISGGQETQYF.

The V and J genes are TRBV7-6 and TRBJ2-7; TRBD1 agrees at 8 bases. The CDR3 extends over 16 amino acids. Germline V gene sequence: CDR1 SGHVS, CDR2 FNYEAQ. V shed 5 bases, J shed 6 bases, and the junction held 15 bases outside the gene matches. The CDR3 sequence is CASSTSAGQGQGEQYF. CDR3 coding DNA: TGTGCCAGCAGCACCTCGGCCGGACAGGGACAAGGCGAGCAGTACTTC.

V and J are TRBV4-1 and TRBJ1-5; 8 nucleotides match TRBD1. The CDR3 totals 17 residues. Trimming cost V 5 bases and J 2 bases; bases outside gene matches: 11. Germline CDR1 is MGHRA and CDR2 is YSYEKL. The CDR3 protein is CASSIGQGEGGNQPQHF. CDR3 coding DNA: TGCGCCAGCAGCATCGGACAGGGCGAAGGGGGCAATCAGCCCCAGCATTTT.

The chain links TRBV5-6 to TRBJ1-6; 7 positions agree with TRBD1. The CDR3 sequence is 14 residues long. Germline V lookup: CDR1 SGHDT, CDR2 YYEEEE. The trim removed 4 bases at V and 7 bases at J, leaving 5 bases unmatched. CDR3 nucleotide sequence: TGTGCCAGCAGCCCCGACAGGGCAAATTCACCCCTCCACTTT. Its translation is CASSPDRANSPLHF.

V gene TRBV7-2 combines with J gene TRBJ1-5, with a possible D match to TRBD1 (6 bases). The CDR3 is made up of 12 amino acids. V lost 4 bases to trimming and J lost 7 bases, with 8 bases between them. CDR1 and CDR2 (germline): SGHTA, FQGNSA. The CDR3 DNA follows: TGTGCCAGCAGCTCTACAGGGCAGCCCCAGCATTTT. This translates into CASSSTGQPQHF.

The chain carries TRBV6-1 and TRBJ2-3; D might be TRBD1 (6 bases). The CDR3 runs 16 residues. With 0 bases removed from V and 4 bases from J, the gap between germline ends came to 14 bases. CDR1 and CDR2 (germline): MNHNS, SASEGT. CDR3 bases: TGTGCCAGCAGTGAAGCCAGGGGCTCGGGTGCAGATACGCAGTATTTT. It encodes CASSEARGSGADTQYF.

The gene calls are TRBV15 and TRBJ2-7; the match to TRBD1 covers 8 bases. This CDR3 comprises 16 residues. Trimming took 1 base from V and 3 from J; bases not matched to a gene: 8. The V gene's germline CDR1 is LNHNV and CDR2 YYDKDF (reference sequence). CDR3 DNA sequence: TGTGCCACCAGCAGAGTACCGGGACAGGTAAACTACGAGCAGTACTTC. It encodes CATSRVPGQVNYEQYF. The whole variable domain, filled in from reference TRBV15 and TRBJ2-7, reads DAMVIQNPRYQVTQFGKPVTLSCSQTLNHNVMYWYQQKSSQAPKLLFHYYDKDFNNEADTPDNFQSRRPNTSFCFLDIRSPGLGDTAMYLCATSRVPGQVNYEQYFGPGTRLTVT.

This chain uses TRBV3-1 (or the pseudogene TRBV3-2) with TRBJ1-4; D is unresolved. V was trimmed by 4 bases and J by 4 bases, leaving 10 bases between them. Per germline, CDR1 LGHDT and CDR2 YNNKEL (reference sequence). The CDR3 length is 14 residues. The CDR3 DNA follows: TGTGCCAGCAGCCTACGGGGTGTTAATGAAAAACTGTTTTTT. This sequence encodes CASSLRGVNEKLFF.

The V and J genes are TRBV5-1 and TRBJ2-2; 7 bases are shared with TRBD2. This CDR3 comprises 15 residues. Trimming cost V 4 bases and J 4 bases; bases outside gene matches: 7. Per the germline V gene, CDR1 is SGHRS and CDR2 is YFSETQ. The CDR3 reads CASSLGDYPTGELFF. Here the CDR3 DNA reads TGCGCCAGCAGCCTTGGGGACTACCCCACCGGGGAGCTGTTTTTT.

The V gene is TRBV6-1, the J gene TRBJ1-5; D may be TRBD1 (5 bases). Germline CDR1 is MNHNS and CDR2 is SASEGT. V lost 2 bases and J lost 2, with 7 bases in between. The CDR3 covers 14 residues. The CDR3 bases are TGTGCCAGCAGTGAAACGGGGGGCAATCAGCCCCAGCATTTT. Translated, it gives CASSETGGNQPQHF.

The rearrangement joins TRBV7-3 to TRBJ2-7; TRBD2 matches at 11 bases. The V and J ends lost 5 bases and 4 bases, in that order; junction bases with no gene match: 7. This CDR3 contains 15 residues. Germline assignment: CDR1 SGHTA and CDR2 FQGTGA. The CDR3 is CASSPTGTSGYEQYF. CDR3 DNA sequence: TGTGCCAGCAGCCCCACCGGGACTAGCGGATACGAGCAGTACTTC.

DNA of the CDR3: TGTGCCACCCAGGGGGATTCACCCCTCCACTTT. It codes for CATQGDSPLHF. The rearrangement uses TRBV28 and TRBJ1-6, with TRBD1 matching over 7 bases. The V gene end was trimmed by 10 bases and the J gene end by 8 bases; junction bases not matched to a gene: 2. The CDR3 is made up of 11 amino acids. The V gene's germline CDR1 is MDHEN and CDR2 SYDVKM.

The chain is built from TRBV2 and TRBJ1-2; a possible D gene is TRBD1 (5 bases). The CDR3 runs to 15 residues. V lost 4 bases and J lost 4, with 16 bases in between. The V gene's germline CDR1 is SNHLY and CDR2 FYNNEI. The CDR3 DNA sequence: TGTGCCAGCAGTGGGGAAGCAGGGATTGCCTATGGCTACACCTTC. It translates to CASSGEAGIAYGYTF.

This chain connects TRBV30 to TRBJ1-4; D perhaps matches TRBD1 (6 bases). The ends were cut back, 2 bases at V and 8 bases at J, with 15 bases in the middle. The germline V gene encodes CDR1 GTSNPN and CDR2 SVGIG (reference sequence). The CDR3 extends over 14 amino acids. As DNA, the CDR3 is TGTGCCTGGAGTTATAGGGGGTCTTACGAAAAACTGTTTTTT. Its protein is CAWSYRGSYEKLFF.

The chain recombines TRBV3-1 (or the pseudogene TRBV3-2) with TRBJ2-3, with 10 nucleotides matching TRBD2. This CDR3 has 17 amino acids. With V trimmed by 0 bases and J by 1 base, 4 bases remained unmatched. CDR1 LGHDT and CDR2 YNNKEL come from the germline V gene (reference sequence). CDR3 loop: CASSQEGLAGGTDTQYF. The CDR3 DNA follows: TGTGCCAGCAGCCAAGAGGGTCTAGCGGGGGGCACAGATACGCAGTATTTT.

The CDR3 protein is CASARGGDDGYTF. The CDR3 DNA reads TGTGCCAGCGCGAGGGGCGGGGATGATGGCTACACCTTC. The chain employs TRBV6-5 and TRBJ1-2; D may be TRBD1 (5 bases). V shed 8 bases and J shed 6 bases, with 16 bases lying between them. Germline CDR1 is MNHEY and CDR2 is SVGAGI. CDR3 length: 13 amino acids.

This clone occurred once. The chain couples TRBV4-3 to TRBJ2-6, with D uncertain. The CDR3 runs to 15 residues. Trimming left V 0 bases short and J 3 bases short, with 6 bases between. CDR1 and CDR2 (germline): LGHNA, YSLEER. The CDR3 nucleotides read TGCGCCAGCAGCCAAGAGGCTTTTGGGGCCAACGTCCTGACTTTC. Its protein product is CASSQEAFGANVLTF.

This clone was counted a few times. The chain links TRBV6-6 to TRBJ2-1; no clear D. The CDR3 is made up of 13 amino acids. Trimming took 6 bases from V and 7 from J, leaving 13 bases between them. Germline V gives CDR1 MNHNY, CDR2 SVGAGI (reference sequence). DNA for the CDR3: TGTGCCAGCAGGGAAACAGCTACTAATGAGCAGTTCTTC. Encoded protein: CASRETATNEQFF.

The chain couples TRBV3-1 (or the pseudogene TRBV3-2) to TRBJ2-3; 14 bases are shared with TRBD2. Germline CDR1 reads LGHDT; CDR2 reads YNNKEL (reference sequence). The V gene end was trimmed by 4 bases and the J gene end by 8 bases; junction bases not matched to a gene: 8. This CDR3 spans 16 amino acids. The CDR3 loop reads CASSLSGTSGRSTQYF. CDR3 nucleotide sequence: TGTGCCAGCAGCCTATCCGGGACTAGCGGGAGAAGTACGCAGTATTTT.

The chain carries TRBV12-3 or TRBV12-4 and TRBJ1-2, with D perhaps matching TRBD1 (5 bases). Trimming pared 4 bases from V and 5 bases from J, leaving 5 bases between. The CDR3 consists of 11 residues. CDR3 DNA sequence: TGTGCCAGCAGTTCAGGGTATGGCTACACCTTC. Protein product: CASSSGYGYTF.

Here the CDR3 reads CAISSGGGADTQYF. The DNA for the CDR3 is TGTGCCATCAGTTCCGGTGGGGGGGCAGATACGCAGTATTTT. The rearrangement uses TRBV10-3 and TRBJ2-3, with 7 bases identical to TRBD2. This CDR3 contains 14 residues. V lost 5 bases to trimming and J lost 4 bases; unmatched junction nucleotides: 6. Germline V gene sequence: CDR1 ENHRY, CDR2 SYGVKD.

This chain joins TRBV29-1 and TRBJ1-1; tentative D call: TRBD1 (6 bases). The germline CDR1 and CDR2 sequences are SQVTM and ANQGSEA. V was clipped by 0 bases and J by 8 bases, with 13 bases between them. There are 13 residues in the CDR3. Here the CDR3 reads CSVEDEGTREAFF. CDR3 nucleotides: TGCAGCGTTGAAGATGAAGGGACACGCGAAGCTTTCTTT.

This clone was observed a handful of times. The gene calls are TRBV6-1 and TRBJ1-2, with D possibly matching TRBD1 (6 bases). CDR3 length: 14 amino acids. Trimming shortened V by 0 bases and J by 4 bases, and 9 bases separated the two germline ends. The V gene's germline CDR1 is MNHNS and CDR2 SASEGT. In DNA, the CDR3 is TGTGCCAGCAGTGAAGCAGGACAGCGCTATGGCTACACCTTC. This sequence encodes CASSEAGQRYGYTF.

This chain joins TRBV5-1 and TRBJ1-2, with 7 bases aligning to TRBD1. Germline loops: CDR1 SGHRS, CDR2 YFSETQ. V shed 1 base, J shed 5 bases, and the junction held 5 bases outside the gene matches. CDR3 size: 14 residues. CDR3 sequence reads: CASSLLQGLYGYTF. The CDR3 coding sequence is TGCGCCAGCAGCTTGTTACAGGGGCTTTATGGCTACACCTTC.

This chain uses TRBV7-2 with TRBJ1-2; D is possibly TRBD1 (5 bases). This CDR3 has 14 amino acids. V dropped 0 bases and J dropped 5 bases, with 10 bases sitting between them. CDR1 is SGHTA and CDR2 is FQGNSA in the germline V gene. The CDR3 sequence is CASSLAGTAYGYTF. The CDR3 DNA is TGTGCCAGCAGCTTAGCAGGGACTGCGTATGGCTACACCTTC.